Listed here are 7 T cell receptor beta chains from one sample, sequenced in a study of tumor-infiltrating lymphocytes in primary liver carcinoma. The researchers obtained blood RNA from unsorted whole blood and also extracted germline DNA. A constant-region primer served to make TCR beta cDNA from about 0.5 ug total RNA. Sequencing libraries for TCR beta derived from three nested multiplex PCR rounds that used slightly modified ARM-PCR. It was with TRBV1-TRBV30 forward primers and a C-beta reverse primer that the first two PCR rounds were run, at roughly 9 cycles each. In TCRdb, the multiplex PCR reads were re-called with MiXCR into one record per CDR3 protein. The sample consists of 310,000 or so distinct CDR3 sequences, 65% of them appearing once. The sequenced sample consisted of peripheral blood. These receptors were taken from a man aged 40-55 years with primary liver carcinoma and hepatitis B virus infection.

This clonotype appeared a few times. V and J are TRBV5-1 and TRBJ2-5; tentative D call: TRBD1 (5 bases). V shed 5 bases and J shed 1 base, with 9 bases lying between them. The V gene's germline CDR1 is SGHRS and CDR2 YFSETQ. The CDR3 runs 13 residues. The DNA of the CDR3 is TGCGCCAGCAGTTTCCAGGGCCAAGAGACCCAGTACTTC. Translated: CASSFQGQETQYF.

This chain's CDR3 is CASSLEGSGSLYF. In DNA, the CDR3 is TGTGCCAGCAGCTTGGAAGGTAGCGGGAGTCTGTACTTC. J is TRBJ2-7 and V is TRBV5-6, with TRBD2 identical over 9 bases. Germline CDR1 and CDR2: SGHDT and YYEEEE. The CDR3 covers 13 residues. V trimming: 0 bases; J trimming: 12 bases; junction bases outside the gene matches: 7.

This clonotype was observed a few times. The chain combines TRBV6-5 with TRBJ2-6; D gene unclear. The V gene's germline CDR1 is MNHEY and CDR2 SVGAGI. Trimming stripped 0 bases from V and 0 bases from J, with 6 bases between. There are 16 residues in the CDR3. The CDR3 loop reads CASSYSPDSGANVLTF. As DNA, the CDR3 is TGTGCCAGCAGTTACTCCCCCGACTCTGGGGCCAACGTCCTGACTTTC.

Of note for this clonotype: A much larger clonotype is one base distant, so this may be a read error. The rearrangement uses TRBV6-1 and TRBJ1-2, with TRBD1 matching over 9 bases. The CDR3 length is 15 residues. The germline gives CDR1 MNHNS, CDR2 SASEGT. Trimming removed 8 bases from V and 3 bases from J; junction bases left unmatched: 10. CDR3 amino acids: CASALQGAYDYGYTF. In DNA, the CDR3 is TGTGCCAGCGCACTACAGGGGGCGTACGACTATGGCTACACCTTC.

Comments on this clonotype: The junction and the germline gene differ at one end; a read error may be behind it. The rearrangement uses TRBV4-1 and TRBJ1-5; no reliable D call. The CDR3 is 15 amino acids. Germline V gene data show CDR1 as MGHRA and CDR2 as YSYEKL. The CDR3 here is CVSSQDRAGNQHQHF. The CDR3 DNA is TGCGTCAGCAGCCAAGATAGAGCGGGCAATCAGCACCAGCATTTT.

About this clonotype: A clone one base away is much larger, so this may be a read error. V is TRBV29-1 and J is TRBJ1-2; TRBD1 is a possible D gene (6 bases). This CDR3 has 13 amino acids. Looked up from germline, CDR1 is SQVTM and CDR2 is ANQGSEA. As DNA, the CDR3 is TGCAGCGTTGAAGAAGACAGGATCTATGGCTACATCTTC. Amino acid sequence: CSVEEDRIYGYIF.

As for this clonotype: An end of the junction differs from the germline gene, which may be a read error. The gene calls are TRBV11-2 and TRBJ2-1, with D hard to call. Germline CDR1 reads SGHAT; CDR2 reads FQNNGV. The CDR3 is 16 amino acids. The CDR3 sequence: CASNYSGFSSYDEQFF. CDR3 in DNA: TGTGCCAGCAACTACTCAGGATTTTCCTCCTACGATGAGCAGTTCTTC.